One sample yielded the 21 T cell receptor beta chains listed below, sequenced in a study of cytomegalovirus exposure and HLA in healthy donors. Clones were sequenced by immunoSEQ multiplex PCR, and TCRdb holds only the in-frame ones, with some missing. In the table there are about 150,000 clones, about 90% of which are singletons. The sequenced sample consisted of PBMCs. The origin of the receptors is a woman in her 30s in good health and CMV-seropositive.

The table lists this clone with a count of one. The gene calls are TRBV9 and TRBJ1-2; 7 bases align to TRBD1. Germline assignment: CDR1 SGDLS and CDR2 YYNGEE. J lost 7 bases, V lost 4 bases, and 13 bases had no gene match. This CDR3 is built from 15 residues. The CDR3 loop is CASSSTGAYRGGYTF. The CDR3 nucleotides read TGTGCCAGCAGCTCAACAGGGGCCTATAGGGGTGGCTACACCTTC.

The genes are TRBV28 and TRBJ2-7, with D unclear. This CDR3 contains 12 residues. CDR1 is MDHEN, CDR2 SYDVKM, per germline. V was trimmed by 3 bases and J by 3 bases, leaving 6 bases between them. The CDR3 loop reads CASSFPSYEQYF. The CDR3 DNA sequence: TGTGCCAGCAGTTTTCCTAGCTACGAGCAGTACTTC.

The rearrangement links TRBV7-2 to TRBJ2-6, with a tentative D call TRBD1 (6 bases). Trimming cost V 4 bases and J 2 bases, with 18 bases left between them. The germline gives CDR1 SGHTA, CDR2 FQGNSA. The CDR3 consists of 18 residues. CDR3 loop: CASSSIRPTGPGANVLTF. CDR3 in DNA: TGTGCCAGCAGCTCGATACGACCGACAGGTCCTGGGGCCAACGTCCTGACTTTC. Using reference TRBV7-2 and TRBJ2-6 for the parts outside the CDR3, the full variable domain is GAGVSQSPSNKVTEKGKDVELRCDPISGHTALYWYRQSLGQGLEFLIYFQGNSAPDKSGLPSDRFSAERTGGSVSTLTIQRTQQEDSAVYLCASSSIRPTGPGANVLTFGAGSRLTVL.

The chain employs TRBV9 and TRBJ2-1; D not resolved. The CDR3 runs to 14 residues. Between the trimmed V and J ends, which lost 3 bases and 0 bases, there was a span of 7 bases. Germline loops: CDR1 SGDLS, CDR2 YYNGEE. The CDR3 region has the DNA TGTGCCAGCAGCGCCGAGAGCTCCTACAATGAGCAGTTCTTC. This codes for CASSAESSYNEQFF. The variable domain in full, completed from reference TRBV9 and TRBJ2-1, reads DSGVTQTPKHLITATGQRVTLRCSPRSGDLSVYWYQQSLDQGLQFLIQYYNGEERAKGNILERFSAQQFPDLHSELNLSSLELGDSALYFCASSAESSYNEQFFGPGTRLTVL.

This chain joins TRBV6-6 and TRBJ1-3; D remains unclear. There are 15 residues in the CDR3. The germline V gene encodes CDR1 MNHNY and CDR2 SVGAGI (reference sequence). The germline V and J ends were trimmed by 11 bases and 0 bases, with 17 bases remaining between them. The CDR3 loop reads CAAHGRLISGNTIYF. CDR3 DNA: TGTGCCGCTCACGGCAGGCTTATCTCTGGAAACACCATATATTTT.

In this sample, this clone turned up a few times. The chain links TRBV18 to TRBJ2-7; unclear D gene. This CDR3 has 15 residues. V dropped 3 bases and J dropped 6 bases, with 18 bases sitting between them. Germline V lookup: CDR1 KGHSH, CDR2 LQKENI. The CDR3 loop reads CASSPVSVGSGEQYF. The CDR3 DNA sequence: TGTGCCAGCTCACCCGTCAGTGTGGGCTCCGGCGAGCAGTACTTC.

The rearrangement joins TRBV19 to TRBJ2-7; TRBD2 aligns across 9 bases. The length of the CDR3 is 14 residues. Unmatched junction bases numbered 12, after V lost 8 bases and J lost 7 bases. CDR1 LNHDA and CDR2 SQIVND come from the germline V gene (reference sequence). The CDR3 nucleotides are TGTGCCAGTGGCTATAGCGGGAGAGGATGGGAGCAGTACTTC. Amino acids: CASGYSGRGWEQYF.

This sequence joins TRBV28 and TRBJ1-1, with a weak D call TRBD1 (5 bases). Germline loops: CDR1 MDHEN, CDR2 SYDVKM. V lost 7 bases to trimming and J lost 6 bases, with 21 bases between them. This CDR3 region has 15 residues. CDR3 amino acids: CASNPGAVRGAEAFF. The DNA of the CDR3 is TGTGCCAGCAACCCTGGGGCCGTGCGGGGGGCTGAAGCTTTCTTT.

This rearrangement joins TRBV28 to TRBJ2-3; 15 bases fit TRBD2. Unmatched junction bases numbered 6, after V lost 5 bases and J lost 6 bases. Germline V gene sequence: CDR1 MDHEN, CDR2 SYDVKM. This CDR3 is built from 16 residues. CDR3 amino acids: CASSPGTSGGWDTQYF. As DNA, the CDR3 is TGTGCCAGCAGTCCCGGGACTAGCGGGGGGTGGGATACGCAGTATTTT.

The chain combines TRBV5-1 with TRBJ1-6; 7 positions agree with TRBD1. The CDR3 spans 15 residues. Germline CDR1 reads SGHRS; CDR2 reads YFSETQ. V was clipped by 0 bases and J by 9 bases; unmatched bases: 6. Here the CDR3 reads CASSLETGIRSPLHF. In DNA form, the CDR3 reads TGCGCCAGCAGCTTGGAGACAGGGATTCGTTCACCCCTCCACTTT.

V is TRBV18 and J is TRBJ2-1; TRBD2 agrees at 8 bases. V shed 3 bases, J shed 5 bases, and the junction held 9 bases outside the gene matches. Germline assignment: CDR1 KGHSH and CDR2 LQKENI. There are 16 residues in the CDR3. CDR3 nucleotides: TGTGCCAGCTCACCGTTCAAGCGGGAGATGCACAATGAGCAGTTCTTC. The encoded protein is CASSPFKREMHNEQFF.

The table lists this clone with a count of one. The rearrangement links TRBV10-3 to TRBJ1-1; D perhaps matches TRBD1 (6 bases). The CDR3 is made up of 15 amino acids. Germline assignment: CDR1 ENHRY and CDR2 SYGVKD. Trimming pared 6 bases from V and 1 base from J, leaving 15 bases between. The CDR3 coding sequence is TGTGCCATCAGCGATCCGGGACAAACGAACACTGAAGCTTTCTTT. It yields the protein CAISDPGQTNTEAFF.

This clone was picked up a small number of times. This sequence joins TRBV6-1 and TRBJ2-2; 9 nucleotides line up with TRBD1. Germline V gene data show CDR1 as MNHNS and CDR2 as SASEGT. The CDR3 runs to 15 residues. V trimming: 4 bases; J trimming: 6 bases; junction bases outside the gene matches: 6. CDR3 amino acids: CASSAQGAGAGELFF. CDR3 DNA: TGTGCCAGCAGTGCACAGGGGGCAGGGGCCGGGGAGCTGTTTTTT.

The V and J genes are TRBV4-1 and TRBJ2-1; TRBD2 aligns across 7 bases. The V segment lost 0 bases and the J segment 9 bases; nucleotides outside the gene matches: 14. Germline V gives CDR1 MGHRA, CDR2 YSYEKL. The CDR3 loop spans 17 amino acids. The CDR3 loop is CASSQDGPGSGVGEQFF. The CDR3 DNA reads TGCGCCAGCAGCCAAGATGGTCCGGGGAGCGGGGTGGGTGAGCAGTTCTTC.

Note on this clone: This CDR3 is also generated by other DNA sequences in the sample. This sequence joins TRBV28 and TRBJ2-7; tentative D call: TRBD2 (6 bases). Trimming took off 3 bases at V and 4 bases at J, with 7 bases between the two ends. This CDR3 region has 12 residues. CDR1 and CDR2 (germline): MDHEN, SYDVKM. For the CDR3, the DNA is TGTGCCAGCAGTTTGGCGGGATACGAGCAGTACTTC. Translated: CASSLAGYEQYF. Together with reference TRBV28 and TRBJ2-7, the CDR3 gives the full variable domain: DVKVTQSSRYLVKRTGEKVFLECVQDMDHENMFWYRQDPGLGLRLIYFSYDVKMKEKGDIPEGYSVSREKKERFSLILESASTNQTSMYLCASSLAGYEQYFGPGTRLTVT.

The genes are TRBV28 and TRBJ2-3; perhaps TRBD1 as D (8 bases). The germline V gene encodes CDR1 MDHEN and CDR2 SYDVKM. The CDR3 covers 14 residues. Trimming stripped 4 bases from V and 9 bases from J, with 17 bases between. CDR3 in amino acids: CASSSLDREGTQYF. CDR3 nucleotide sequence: TGTGCCAGCAGTTCATTGGACAGGGAGGGAACGCAGTATTTT.

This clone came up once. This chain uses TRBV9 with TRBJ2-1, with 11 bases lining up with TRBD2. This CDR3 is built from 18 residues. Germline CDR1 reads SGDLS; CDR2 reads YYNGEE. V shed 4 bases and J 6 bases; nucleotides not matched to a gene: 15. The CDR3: CASSPRGGGTSGSNEQFF. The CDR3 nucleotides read TGTGCCAGCAGCCCCCGGGGAGGAGGGACTAGCGGATCCAATGAGCAGTTCTTC.

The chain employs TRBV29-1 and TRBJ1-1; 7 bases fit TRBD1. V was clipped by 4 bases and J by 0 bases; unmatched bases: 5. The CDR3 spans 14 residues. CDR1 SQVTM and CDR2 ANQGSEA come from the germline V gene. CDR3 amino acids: CSVGDSRMNTEAFF. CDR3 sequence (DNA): TGCAGCGTTGGGGACAGCAGAATGAACACTGAAGCTTTCTTT.

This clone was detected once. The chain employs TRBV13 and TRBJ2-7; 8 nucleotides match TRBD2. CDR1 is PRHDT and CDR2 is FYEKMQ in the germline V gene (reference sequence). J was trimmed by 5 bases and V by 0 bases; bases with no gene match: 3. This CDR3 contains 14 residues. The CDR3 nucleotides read TGTGCCAGCAGCTTAGGCGGGGGGGCACACGAGCAGTACTTC. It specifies CASSLGGGAHEQYF.

CDR3 protein: CASSPTGGGTEAFF. The CDR3 nucleotides read TGCGCCAGCAGCCCCACAGGGGGAGGGACTGAAGCTTTCTTT. The chain has TRBV5-1 and TRBJ1-1, with 8 bases lining up with TRBD1. CDR3 length equals 14 residues. In germline, CDR1 is SGHRS, CDR2 YFSETQ. V was clipped by 4 bases and J by 5 bases; unmatched bases: 7.

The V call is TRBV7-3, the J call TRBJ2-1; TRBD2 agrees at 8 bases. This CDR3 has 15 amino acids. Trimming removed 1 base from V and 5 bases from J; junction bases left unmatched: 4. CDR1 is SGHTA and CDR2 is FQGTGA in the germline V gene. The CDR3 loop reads CASSLSGRPNNEQFF. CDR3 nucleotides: TGTGCCAGCAGCTTAAGCGGGAGGCCAAACAATGAGCAGTTCTTC.